The table lists the clone carrying this TCR beta chain with a few counts. The data were obtained in a study of blood T cell repertoires in COVID-19. Study-wide background: Italy, Spain and the United States were the sources of the convalescent and acute COVID-19 samples. Sample material is recorded as cDNA or gDNA derived from T cells, B-cell-depleted T cells, or PBMCs.

The CDR3 is 16 residues long. Germline V CDR1 and CDR2: SGHTA, FQGNSA. The J segment lost 5 bases and the V segment lost 5 bases, leaving 13 bases of the junction unmatched. Authors' processing steps: For nucleated cells, counts were estimated from reference gene primer amplification. Here immunoSEQ multiplex PCR was the method, and the copy in TCRdb shows in-frame clones only, minus some. V and J calls and clone size come straight from that table; D and trimming were deduced from the DNA. The table includes under 200,000 clones, 83% detected once. The receptor was derived from a human donor in a cohort sampled during active COVID-19. The gene calls are TRBV7-2 and TRBJ1-1, with 8 nucleotides matching TRBD1. Sequencing used peripheral blood. CDR3 protein: CASSPTSGQGPTEAFF. CDR3 DNA sequence: TGTGCCAGCAGCCCAACCTCAGGACAGGGACCGACTGAAGCTTTCTTT.